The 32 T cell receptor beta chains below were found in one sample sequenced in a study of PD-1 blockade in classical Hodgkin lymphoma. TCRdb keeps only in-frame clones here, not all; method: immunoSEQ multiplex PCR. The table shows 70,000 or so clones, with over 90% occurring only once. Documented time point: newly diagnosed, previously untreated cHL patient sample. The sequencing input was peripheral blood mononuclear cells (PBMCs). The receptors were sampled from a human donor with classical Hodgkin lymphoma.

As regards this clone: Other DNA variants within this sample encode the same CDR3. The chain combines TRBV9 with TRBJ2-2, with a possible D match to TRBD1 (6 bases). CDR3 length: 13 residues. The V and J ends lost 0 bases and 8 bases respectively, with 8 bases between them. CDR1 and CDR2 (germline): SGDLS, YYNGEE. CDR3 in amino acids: CASSVVGTGELFF. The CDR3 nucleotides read TGTGCCAGCAGCGTAGTAGGGACAGGGGAGCTGTTTTTT.

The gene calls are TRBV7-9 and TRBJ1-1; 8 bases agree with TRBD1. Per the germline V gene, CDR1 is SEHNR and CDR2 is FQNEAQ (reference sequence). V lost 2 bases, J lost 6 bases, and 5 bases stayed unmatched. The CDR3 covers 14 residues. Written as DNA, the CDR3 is TGTGCCAGCAGCTTACCCAAACAGGGGGCTGAAGCTTTCTTT. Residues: CASSLPKQGAEAFF.

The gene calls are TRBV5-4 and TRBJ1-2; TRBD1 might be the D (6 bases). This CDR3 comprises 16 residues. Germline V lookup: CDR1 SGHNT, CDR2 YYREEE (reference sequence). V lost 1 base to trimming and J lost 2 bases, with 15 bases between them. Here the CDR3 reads CASSLWAGVGNYGYTF. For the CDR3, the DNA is TGTGCCAGCAGCTTGTGGGCAGGGGTTGGCAACTATGGCTACACCTTC.

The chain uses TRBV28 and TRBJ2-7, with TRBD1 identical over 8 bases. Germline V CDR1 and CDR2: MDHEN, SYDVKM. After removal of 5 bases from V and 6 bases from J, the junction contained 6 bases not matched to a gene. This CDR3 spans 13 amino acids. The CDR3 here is CASSPGTGIEQYF. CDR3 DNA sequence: TGTGCCAGCAGTCCCGGGACAGGTATCGAGCAGTACTTC.

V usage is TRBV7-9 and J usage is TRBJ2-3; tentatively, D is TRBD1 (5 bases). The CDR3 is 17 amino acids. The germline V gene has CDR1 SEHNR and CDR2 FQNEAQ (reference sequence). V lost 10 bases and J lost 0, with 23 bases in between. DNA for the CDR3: TGTGCCACACACTATGCTGGGGCCGGAGCTAGCACAGATACGCAGTATTTT. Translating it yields CATHYAGAGASTDTQYF.

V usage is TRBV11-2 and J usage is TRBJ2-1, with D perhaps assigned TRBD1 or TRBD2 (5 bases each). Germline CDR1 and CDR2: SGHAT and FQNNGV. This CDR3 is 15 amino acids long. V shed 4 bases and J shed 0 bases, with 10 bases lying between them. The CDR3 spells CASSYGTVSYNEQFF. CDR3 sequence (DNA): TGTGCCAGCAGCTACGGGACGGTCTCCTACAATGAGCAGTTCTTC.

In nucleotides, the CDR3 is TGTGCCAGCAGCTTTTTCCTTACACGGAGGGACTATGGCTACACCTTC. Amino acids: CASSFFLTRRDYGYTF. The genes are TRBV5-6 and TRBJ1-2; the D is unclear. V lost 2 bases, J lost 3 bases, and 17 bases lay in between. The CDR3 has 16 amino acids. Germline assignment: CDR1 SGHDT and CDR2 YYEEEE.

This CDR3 reads CASSILAANTGELFF. CDR3 nucleotides: TGCGCCAGCAGCATACTAGCGGCGAACACCGGGGAGCTGTTTTTT. This rearrangement joins TRBV5-1 to TRBJ2-2, with 8 bases that match TRBD2. The CDR3 loop spans 15 amino acids. J gave up 0 bases and V 4 bases, and 2 bases lay outside the gene matches. Germline V gene lookup returns CDR1 SGHRS and CDR2 YFSETQ.

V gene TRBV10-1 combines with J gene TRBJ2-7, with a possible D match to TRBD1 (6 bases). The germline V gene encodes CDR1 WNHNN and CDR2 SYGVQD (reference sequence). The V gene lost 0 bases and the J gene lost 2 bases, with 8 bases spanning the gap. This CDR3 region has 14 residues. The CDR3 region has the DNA TGCGCCAGCAGTGAGTCGTCAGGGGCCTACGAGCAGTACTTC. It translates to CASSESSGAYEQYF.

The CDR3 sequence: CASSQGTQETQYF. As DNA, the CDR3 is TGTGCCAGCTCACAGGGGACCCAAGAGACCCAGTACTTC. The rearrangement links TRBV18 to TRBJ2-5; possibly TRBD1 or TRBD2 for D (5 bases each). Trimming removed 4 bases from V and 1 base from J, with 7 bases in between. Germline CDR1 KGHSH, CDR2 LQKENI. The CDR3 is 13 amino acids.

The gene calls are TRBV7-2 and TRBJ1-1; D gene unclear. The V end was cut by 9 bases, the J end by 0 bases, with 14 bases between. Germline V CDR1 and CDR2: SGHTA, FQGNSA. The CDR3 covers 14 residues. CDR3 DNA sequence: TGTGCCAGTAGCCAGAAATTACTGAACACTGAAGCTTTCTTT. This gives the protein CASSQKLLNTEAFF.

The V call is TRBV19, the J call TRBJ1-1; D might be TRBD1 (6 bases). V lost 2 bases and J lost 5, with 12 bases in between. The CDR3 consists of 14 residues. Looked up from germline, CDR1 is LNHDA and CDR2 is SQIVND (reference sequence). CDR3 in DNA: TGTGCCAGTAGTATAAGGGGGTTGGGGACTGAAGCTTTCTTT. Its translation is CASSIRGLGTEAFF. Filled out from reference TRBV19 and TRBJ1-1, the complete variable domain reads DGGITQSPKYLFRKEGQNVTLSCEQNLNHDAMYWYRQDPGQGLRLIYYSQIVNDFQKGDIAEGYSVSREKKESFPLTVTSAQKNPTAFYLCASSIRGLGTEAFFGQGTRLTVV.

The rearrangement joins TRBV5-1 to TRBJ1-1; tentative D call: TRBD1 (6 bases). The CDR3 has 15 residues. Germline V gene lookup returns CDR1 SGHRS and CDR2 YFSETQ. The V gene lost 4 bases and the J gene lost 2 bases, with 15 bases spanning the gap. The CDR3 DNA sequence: TGCGCCAGCAGCCCCTGGACAGCAGTAAACACTGAAGCTTTCTTT. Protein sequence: CASSPWTAVNTEAFF.

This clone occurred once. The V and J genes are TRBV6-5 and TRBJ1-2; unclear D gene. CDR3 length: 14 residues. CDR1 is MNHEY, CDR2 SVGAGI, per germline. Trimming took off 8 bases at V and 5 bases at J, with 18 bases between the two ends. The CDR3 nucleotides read TGTGCCAGCTCCATAAGGGAGGGCCCTTATGGCTACACCTTC. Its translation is CASSIREGPYGYTF.

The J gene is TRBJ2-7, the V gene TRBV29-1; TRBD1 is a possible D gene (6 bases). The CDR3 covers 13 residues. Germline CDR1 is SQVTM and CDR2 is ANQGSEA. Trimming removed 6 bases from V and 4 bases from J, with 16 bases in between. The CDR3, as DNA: TGCAGCGTAGCACCGACAGGATCTTACGAGCAGTACTTC. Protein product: CSVAPTGSYEQYF.

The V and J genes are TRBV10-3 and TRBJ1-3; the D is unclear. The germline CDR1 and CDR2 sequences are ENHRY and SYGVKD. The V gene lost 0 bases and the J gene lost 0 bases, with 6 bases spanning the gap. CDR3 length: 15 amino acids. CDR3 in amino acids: CAISESVISGNTIYF. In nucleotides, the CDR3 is TGTGCCATCAGTGAGTCAGTGATCTCTGGAAACACCATATATTTT.

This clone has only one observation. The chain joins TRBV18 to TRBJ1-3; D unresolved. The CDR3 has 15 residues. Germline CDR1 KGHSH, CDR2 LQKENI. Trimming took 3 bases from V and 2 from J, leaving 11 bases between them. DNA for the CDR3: TGTGCCAGCTCACCCAACCGGCAACCTGGAAACACCATATATTTT. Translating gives CASSPNRQPGNTIYF. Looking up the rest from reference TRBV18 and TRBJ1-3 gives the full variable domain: NAGVMQNPRHLVRRRGQEARLRCSPMKGHSHVYWYRQLPEEGLKFMVYLQKENIIDESGMPKERFSAEFPKEGPSILRIQQVVRGDSAAYFCASSPNRQPGNTIYFGEGSWLTVV.

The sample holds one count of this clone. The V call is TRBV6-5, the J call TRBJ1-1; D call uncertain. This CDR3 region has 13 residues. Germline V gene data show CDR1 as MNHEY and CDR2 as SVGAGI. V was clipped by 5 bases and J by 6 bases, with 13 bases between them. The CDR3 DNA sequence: TGTGCCAGCAGTCCGAGGGAGGGCGCTGAAGCTTTCTTT. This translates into CASSPREGAEAFF.

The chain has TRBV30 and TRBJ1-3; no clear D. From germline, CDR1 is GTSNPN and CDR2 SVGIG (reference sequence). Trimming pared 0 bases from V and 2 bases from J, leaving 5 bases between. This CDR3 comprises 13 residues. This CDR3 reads CAWSVATGNTIYF. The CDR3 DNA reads TGTGCCTGGAGTGTAGCGACTGGAAACACCATATATTTT.

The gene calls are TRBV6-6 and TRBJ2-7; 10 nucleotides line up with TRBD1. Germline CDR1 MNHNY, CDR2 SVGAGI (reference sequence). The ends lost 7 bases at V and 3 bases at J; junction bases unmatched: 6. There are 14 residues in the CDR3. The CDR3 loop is CASTDRDRGYEQYF. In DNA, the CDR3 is TGTGCCAGCACCGACCGGGACAGGGGCTACGAGCAGTACTTC.

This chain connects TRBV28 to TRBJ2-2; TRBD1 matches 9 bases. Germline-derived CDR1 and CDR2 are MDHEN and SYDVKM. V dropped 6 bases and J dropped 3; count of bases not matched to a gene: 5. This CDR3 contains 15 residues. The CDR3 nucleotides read TGTGCCAGCAGGCCCGGGACAGGGTACACCGGGGAGCTGTTTTTT. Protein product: CASRPGTGYTGELFF.

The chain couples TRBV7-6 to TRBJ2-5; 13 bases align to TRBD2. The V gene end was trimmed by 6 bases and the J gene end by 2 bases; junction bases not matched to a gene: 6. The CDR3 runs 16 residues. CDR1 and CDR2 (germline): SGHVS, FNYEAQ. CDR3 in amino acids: CASSHGLAGAQETQYF. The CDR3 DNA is TGTGCCAGCAGTCATGGACTAGCGGGAGCTCAAGAGACCCAGTACTTC.

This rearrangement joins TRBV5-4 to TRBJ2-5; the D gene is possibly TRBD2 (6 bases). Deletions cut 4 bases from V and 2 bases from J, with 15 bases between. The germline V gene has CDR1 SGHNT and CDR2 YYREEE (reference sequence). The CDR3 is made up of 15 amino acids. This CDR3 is CASSLLHRGQETQYF. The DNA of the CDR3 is TGTGCCAGCAGCCTCCTCCATCGGGGGCAAGAGACCCAGTACTTC.

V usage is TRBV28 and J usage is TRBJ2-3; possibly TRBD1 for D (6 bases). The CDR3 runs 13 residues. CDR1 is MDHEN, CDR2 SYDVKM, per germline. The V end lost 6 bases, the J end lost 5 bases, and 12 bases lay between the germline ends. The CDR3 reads CASSGLQGDTQYF. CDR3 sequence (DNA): TGTGCCAGCAGCGGCTTACAGGGAGATACGCAGTATTTT.

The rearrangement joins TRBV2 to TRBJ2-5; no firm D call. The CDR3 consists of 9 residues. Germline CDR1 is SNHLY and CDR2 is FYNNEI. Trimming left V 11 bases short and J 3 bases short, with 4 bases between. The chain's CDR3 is CAGEETQYF. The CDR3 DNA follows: TGTGCCGGAGAAGAGACCCAGTACTTC.

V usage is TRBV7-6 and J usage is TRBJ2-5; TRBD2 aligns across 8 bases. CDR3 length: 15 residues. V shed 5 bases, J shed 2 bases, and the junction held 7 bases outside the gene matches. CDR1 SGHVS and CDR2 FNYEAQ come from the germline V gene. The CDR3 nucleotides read TGTGCCAGCAGCCCCCCGAGCGGGGGACAAGAGACCCAGTACTTC. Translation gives CASSPPSGGQETQYF.

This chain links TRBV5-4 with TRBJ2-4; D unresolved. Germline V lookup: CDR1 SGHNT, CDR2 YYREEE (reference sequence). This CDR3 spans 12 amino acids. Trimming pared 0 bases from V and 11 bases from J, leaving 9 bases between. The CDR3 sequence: CASSLETAVQYF. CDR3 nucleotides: TGTGCCAGCAGCTTGGAGACGGCAGTTCAGTACTTC.

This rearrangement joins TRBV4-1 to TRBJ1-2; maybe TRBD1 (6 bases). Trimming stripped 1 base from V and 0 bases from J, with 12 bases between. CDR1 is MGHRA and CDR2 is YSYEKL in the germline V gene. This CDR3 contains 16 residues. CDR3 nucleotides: TGCGCCAGCAGCCAAGGGCAGGGGTCCGCTAACTATGGCTACACCTTC. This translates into CASSQGQGSANYGYTF.

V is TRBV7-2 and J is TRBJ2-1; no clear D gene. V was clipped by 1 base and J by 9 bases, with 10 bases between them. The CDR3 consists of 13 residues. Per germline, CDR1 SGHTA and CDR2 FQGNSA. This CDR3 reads CASSLVQVSEQFF. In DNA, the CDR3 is TGTGCCAGCAGCTTAGTCCAGGTCAGTGAGCAGTTCTTC.

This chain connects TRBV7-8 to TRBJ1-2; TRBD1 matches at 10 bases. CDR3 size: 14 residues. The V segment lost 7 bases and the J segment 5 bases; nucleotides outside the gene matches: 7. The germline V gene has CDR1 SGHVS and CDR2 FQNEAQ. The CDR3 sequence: CASKPGQGKYGYTF. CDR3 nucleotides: TGTGCCAGCAAGCCGGGACAGGGGAAGTATGGCTACACCTTC.

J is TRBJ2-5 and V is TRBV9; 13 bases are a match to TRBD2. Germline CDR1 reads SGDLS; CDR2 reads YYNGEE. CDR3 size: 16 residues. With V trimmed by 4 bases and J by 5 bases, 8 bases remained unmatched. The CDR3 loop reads CASSLTSGGAVETQYF. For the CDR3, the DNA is TGTGCCAGCAGCCTTACTAGCGGGGGGGCCGTGGAGACCCAGTACTTC.

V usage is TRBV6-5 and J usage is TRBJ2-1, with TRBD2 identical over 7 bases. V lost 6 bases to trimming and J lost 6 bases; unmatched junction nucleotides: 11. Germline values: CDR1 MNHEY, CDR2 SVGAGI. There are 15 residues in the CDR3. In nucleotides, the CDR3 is TGTGCCAGCAGCCGTAGGGCGGGAGCGGGCAATGAGCAGTTCTTC. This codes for CASSRRAGAGNEQFF.